This is a list of T cell receptor beta chains from one sample in a study of Graves' ophthalmopathy and Graves' hyperthyroidism. TCRdb redid the calling of the multiplex PCR reads with MiXCR, one entry per CDR3 protein. The profile covers about 590,000 distinct CDR3 sequences, with less than 40% appearing a single time and around 4.6% taken by the ten largest. Source material: peripheral blood or thyroid tissue (not recorded which). These receptors were taken from an adult man with Graves' hyperthyroidism. Both conserved end residues are trimmed from each CDR3.

v_call: TRBV29-1
cdr3_aa: SGGLASYNEQF

v_call: TRBV19
cdr3_aa: ASSKGQITYEQY

v_call: TRBV7-3
cdr3_aa: ASSGTSGENEQY

v_call: TRBV7-9
cdr3_aa: ASSAPGSQRNTEAF

v_call: TRBV24-1
cdr3_aa: ATQDRGGRTEAF

v_call: TRBV2
cdr3_aa: ANQRTSTDTQY

v_call: TRBV29-1
cdr3_aa: SGVDLGGANQETQY

v_call: TRBV24-1
cdr3_aa: ATSDPGQPYEQY

v_call: TRBV7-6
cdr3_aa: ASSLEWGANTGELF

v_call: TRBV5-1
cdr3_aa: ASSLTLAGAQDEQF

v_call: TRBV28
cdr3_aa: ASSLVWQGGHEQY

v_call: TRBV9
cdr3_aa: ASSVGGLTEAF

v_call: TRBV6-5
cdr3_aa: ASTLGRGFDGYT

v_call: TRBV24-1
cdr3_aa: ATSESGTSGYTGELF

v_call: TRBV10-3
cdr3_aa: AIRGQGDEQY

v_call: TRBV10-3
cdr3_aa: AISETAGTGRYEQY

v_call: TRBV29-1
cdr3_aa: SISTATGTDTQY

v_call: TRBV29-1
cdr3_aa: SVEDTGRGNY

v_call: TRBV19
cdr3_aa: ASSGTGGINYGYT

v_call: TRBV5-5
cdr3_aa: ASSWNRALNQPQH

v_call: TRBV15
cdr3_aa: ATSSEATGTEAF

v_call: TRBV14
cdr3_aa: ASSHRQVLSYEQY

v_call: TRBV29-1
cdr3_aa: SVVWSDNEQF

v_call: TRBV12-3/TRBV12-4
cdr3_aa: ASSFGDSSGYT

v_call: TRBV9
cdr3_aa: ASTVQIPYGYT

v_call: TRBV7-9
cdr3_aa: ASSSAPGGARGNTIY

v_call: TRBV20-1
cdr3_aa: SARVQGATGELY

v_call: TRBV29-1
cdr3_aa: SVVWREGNYNEQF

v_call: TRBV7-9
cdr3_aa: ASSAPGQGGTDTQY

v_call: TRBV4-1
cdr3_aa: ASSQTRGQGWETQY

v_call: TRBV5-4
cdr3_aa: ASSVGLAGGETQY

v_call: TRBV6-6
cdr3_aa: ASSPADGQLF

v_call: TRBV7-6
cdr3_aa: ASSALANEQF

v_call: TRBV20-1
cdr3_aa: SARGSSGQETQY

v_call: TRBV7-9
cdr3_aa: ASSLQGSSYNEQF

v_call: TRBV6-5
cdr3_aa: ASSYRWQEDEQY

v_call: TRBV19
cdr3_aa: ASSIGGAGRPPQH

v_call: TRBV6-2/TRBV6-3
cdr3_aa: ASSPGYSDTEAF

v_call: TRBV7-9
cdr3_aa: ASSLRSGYEQY